This TCR beta chain was identified in a study of blood T cell repertoires in COVID-19. The CDR3 totals 12 residues. Per germline, CDR1 MNHEY and CDR2 SMNVEV (reference sequence). V gave up 5 bases and J gave up 8 bases, with 12 bases separating them. Assay used: immunoSEQ multiplex PCR; TCRdb lists only in-frame clones, some missing. The table has about 260,000 clones, 86% seen once. This clone has a single count. The sample consisted of peripheral blood. The TCR was taken from a man between 18 and 35 years old with active or convalescent COVID-19. The genes are TRBV27 and TRBJ1-1; D might be TRBD1 (5 bases). In DNA form, the CDR3 reads TGTGCCAGCAGTCCCTCGGGGGGGGAAGCTTTCTTT. Encoded protein: CASSPSGGEAFF.